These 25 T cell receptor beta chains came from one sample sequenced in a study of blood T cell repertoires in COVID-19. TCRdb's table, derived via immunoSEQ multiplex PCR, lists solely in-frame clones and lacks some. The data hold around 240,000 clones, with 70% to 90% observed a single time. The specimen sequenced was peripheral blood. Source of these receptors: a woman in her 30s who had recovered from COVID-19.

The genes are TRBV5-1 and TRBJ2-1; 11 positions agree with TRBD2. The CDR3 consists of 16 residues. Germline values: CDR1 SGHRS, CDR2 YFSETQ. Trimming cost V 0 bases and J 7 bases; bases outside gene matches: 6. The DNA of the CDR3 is TGCGCCAGCAGCTTGGATAGCGGGGGGGCTTGGAATGAGCAGTTCTTC. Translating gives CASSLDSGGAWNEQFF.

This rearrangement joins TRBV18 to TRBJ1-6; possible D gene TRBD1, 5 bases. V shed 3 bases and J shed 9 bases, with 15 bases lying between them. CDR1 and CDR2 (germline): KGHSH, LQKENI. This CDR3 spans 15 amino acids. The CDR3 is CASSPNGSGGSPLHF. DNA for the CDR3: TGTGCCAGCTCACCTAACGGCTCGGGGGGTTCACCCCTCCACTTT. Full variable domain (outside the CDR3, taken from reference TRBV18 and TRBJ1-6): NAGVMQNPRHLVRRRGQEARLRCSPMKGHSHVYWYRQLPEEGLKFMVYLQKENIIDESGMPKERFSAEFPKEGPSILRIQQVVRGDSAAYFCASSPNGSGGSPLHFGNGTRLTVT.

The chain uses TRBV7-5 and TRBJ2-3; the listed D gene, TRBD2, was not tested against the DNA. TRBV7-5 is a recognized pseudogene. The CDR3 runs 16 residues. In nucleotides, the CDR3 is TGTGTCAGAAGCCTAGTAGCGGGTACAACCCAGGATACGCAGTATTTT. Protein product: CVRSLVAGTTQDTQYF.

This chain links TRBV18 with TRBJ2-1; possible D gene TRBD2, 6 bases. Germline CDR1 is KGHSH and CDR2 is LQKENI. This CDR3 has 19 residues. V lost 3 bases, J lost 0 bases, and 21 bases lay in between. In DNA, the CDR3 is TGTGCCAGCTCACCCACTCCCCTCCGGGGACTCAACTCCTACAATGAGCAGTTCTTC. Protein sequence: CASSPTPLRGLNSYNEQFF.

The CDR3 DNA sequence: TGCGCCAGCAGTGCTCTAGCGGGGGCGATCACAGATACGCAGTATTTT. The encoded protein is CASSALAGAITDTQYF. V gene TRBV10-2 combines with J gene TRBJ2-3; 10 bases match TRBD2. The germline V gene encodes CDR1 WSHSY and CDR2 SAAADI. There are 16 residues in the CDR3. Trimming took 4 bases from V and 2 from J; bases not matched to a gene: 6.

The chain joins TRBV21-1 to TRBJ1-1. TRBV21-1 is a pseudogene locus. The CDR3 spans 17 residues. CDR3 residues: CASSKGLRVVANTEAFF. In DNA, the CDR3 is TGTGCCAGCAGCAAAGGTTTGAGGGTAGTAGCGAACACTGAAGCTTTCTTT.

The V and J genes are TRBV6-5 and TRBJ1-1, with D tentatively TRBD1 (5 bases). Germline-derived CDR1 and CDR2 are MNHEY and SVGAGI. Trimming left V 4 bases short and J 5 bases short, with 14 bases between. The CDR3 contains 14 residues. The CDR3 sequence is CASSSGSRGTEAFF. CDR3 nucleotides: TGTGCCAGCAGTTCCGGATCTAGGGGAACTGAAGCTTTCTTT.

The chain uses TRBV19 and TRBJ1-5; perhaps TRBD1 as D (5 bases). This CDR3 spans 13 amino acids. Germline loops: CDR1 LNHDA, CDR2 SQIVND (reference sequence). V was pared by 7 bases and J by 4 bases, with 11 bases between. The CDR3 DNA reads TGTGCCAGTAACCCCGGGGGAAATCAGCCCCAGCATTTT. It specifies CASNPGGNQPQHF.

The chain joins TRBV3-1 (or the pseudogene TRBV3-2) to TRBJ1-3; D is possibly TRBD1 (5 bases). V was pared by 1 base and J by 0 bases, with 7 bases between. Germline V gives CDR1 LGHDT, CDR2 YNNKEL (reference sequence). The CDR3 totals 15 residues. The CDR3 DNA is TGTGCCAGCAGCCAAGTCGGGGGCTCTGGAAACACCATATATTTT. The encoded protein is CASSQVGGSGNTIYF.

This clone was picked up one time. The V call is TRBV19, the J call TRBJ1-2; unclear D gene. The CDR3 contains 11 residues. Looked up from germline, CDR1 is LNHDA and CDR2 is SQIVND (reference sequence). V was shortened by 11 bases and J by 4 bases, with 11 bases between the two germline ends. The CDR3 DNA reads TGTGCCGTAAGGCGCGGCTATGGCTACACCTTC. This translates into CAVRRGYGYTF. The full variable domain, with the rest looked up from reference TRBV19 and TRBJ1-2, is DGGITQSPKYLFRKEGQNVTLSCEQNLNHDAMYWYRQDPGQGLRLIYYSQIVNDFQKGDIAEGYSVSREKKESFPLTVTSAQKNPTAFYLCAVRRGYGYTFGSGTRLTVV.

CDR3 DNA: TGTGCCAGCAGCTTGTCTGGCAGGGCCTACGAGCAGTACTTC. Encoded protein: CASSLSGRAYEQYF. This chain connects TRBV5-4 to TRBJ2-7; a possible D gene is TRBD1 (5 bases). Germline CDR1 reads SGHNT; CDR2 reads YYREEE (reference sequence). The CDR3 sequence is 14 residues long. Trimming removed 1 base from V and 2 bases from J, with 10 bases in between. Based on the CDR3 plus reference TRBV5-4 and TRBJ2-7, the full variable domain is ETGVTQSPTHLIKTRGQQVTLRCSSQSGHNTVSWYQQALGQGPQFIFQYYREEENGRGNFPPRFSGLQFPNYSSELNVNALELDDSALYLCASSLSGRAYEQYFGPGTRLTVT.

DNA of the CDR3: TGTGCCAGCAGCGCTCAGGCGCTCGGGGAGCTGTTTTTT. Translation gives CASSAQALGELFF. This sequence joins TRBV9 and TRBJ2-2; no clear D gene. The germline V and J ends were trimmed by 3 bases and 7 bases, with 10 bases remaining between them. From germline, CDR1 is SGDLS and CDR2 YYNGEE. This CDR3 region has 13 residues.

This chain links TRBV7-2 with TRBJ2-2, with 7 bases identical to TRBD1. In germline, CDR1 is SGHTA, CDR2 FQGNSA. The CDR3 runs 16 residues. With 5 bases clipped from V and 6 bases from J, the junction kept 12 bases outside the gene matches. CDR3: CASSPPTGNVAGELFF. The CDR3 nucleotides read TGTGCCAGCAGCCCGCCGACAGGGAACGTTGCCGGGGAGCTGTTTTTT.

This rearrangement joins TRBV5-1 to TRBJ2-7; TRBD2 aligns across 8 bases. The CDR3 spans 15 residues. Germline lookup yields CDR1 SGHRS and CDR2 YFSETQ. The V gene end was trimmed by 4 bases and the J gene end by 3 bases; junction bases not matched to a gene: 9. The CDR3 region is CASSPGLARDYEQYF. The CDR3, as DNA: TGCGCCAGCAGCCCAGGACTAGCCAGGGACTACGAGCAGTACTTC. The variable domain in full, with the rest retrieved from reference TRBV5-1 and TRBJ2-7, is KAGVTQTPRYLIKTRGQQVTLSCSPISGHRSVSWYQQTPGQGLQFLFEYFSETQRNKGNFPGRFSGRQFSNSRSEMNVSTLELGDSALYLCASSPGLARDYEQYFGPGTRLTVT.

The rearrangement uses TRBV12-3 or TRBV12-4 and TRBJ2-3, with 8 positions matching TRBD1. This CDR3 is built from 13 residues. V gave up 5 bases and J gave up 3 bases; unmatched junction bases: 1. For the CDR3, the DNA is TGTGCCAGCAGTGACAGGGGAACAGATACGCAGTATTTT. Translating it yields CASSDRGTDTQYF.

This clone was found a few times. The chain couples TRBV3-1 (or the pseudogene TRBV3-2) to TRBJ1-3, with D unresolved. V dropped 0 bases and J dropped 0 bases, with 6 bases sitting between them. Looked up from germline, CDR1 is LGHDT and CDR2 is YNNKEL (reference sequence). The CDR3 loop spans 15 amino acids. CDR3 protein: CASSQESLSGNTIYF. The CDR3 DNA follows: TGTGCCAGCAGCCAAGAGAGTCTCTCTGGAAACACCATATATTTT.

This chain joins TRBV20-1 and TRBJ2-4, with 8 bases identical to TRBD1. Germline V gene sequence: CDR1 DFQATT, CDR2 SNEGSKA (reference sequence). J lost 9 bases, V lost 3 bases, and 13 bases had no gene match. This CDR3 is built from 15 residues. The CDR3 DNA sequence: TGCAGTGCTAGTAGACGGGGACAGGCTAGGAGCATTCAGTACTTC. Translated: CSASRRGQARSIQYF.

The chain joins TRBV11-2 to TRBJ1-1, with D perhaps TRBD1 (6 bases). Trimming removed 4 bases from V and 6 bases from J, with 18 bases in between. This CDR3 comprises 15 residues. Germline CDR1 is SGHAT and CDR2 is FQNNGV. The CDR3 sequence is CASSSRRSGGAEAFF. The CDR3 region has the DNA TGTGCCAGCAGCTCCCGACGGTCGGGGGGCGCTGAAGCTTTCTTT.

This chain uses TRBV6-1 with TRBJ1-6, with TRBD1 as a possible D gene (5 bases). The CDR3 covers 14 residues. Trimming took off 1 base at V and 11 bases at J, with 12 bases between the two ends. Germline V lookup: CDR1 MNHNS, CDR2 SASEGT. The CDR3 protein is CASSEGQIGTPLHF. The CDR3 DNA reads TGTGCCAGCAGTGAAGGACAGATCGGTACACCCCTCCACTTT.

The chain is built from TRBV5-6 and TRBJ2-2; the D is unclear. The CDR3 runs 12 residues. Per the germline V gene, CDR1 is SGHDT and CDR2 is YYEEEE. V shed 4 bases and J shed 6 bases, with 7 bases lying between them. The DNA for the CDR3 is TGTGCCAGCAGCCGTGAGGCCGGGGAGCTGTTTTTT. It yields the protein CASSREAGELFF.

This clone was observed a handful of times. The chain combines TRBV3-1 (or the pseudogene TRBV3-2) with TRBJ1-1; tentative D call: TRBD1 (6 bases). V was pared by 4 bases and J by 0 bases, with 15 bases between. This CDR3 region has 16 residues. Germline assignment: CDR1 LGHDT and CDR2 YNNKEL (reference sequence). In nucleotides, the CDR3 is TGTGCCAGCAGCCCCCGACCCACAGGGCTGAACACTGAAGCTTTCTTT. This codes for CASSPRPTGLNTEAFF.

The chain's CDR3 is CASSLGTVRGYTF. CDR3 nucleotides: TGTGCCAGCAGCCTCGGGACAGTACGTGGCTACACCTTC. The V gene is TRBV7-8, the J gene TRBJ1-2, with TRBD1 identical over 7 bases. Trimming took 5 bases from V and 7 from J; bases not matched to a gene: 7. The CDR3 runs 13 residues. From germline, CDR1 is SGHVS and CDR2 FQNEAQ.

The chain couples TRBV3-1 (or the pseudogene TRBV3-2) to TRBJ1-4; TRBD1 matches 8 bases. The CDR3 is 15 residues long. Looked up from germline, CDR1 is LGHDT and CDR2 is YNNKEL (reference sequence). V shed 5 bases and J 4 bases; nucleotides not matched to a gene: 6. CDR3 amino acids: CASSYQGAGNEKLFF. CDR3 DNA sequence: TGTGCCAGCAGCTATCAGGGGGCGGGTAATGAAAAACTGTTTTTT.

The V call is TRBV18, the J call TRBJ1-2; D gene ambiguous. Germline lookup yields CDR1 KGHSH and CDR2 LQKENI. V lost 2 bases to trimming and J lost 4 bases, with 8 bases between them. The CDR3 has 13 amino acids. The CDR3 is CASSPMTSYGYTF. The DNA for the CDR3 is TGTGCCAGCTCACCAATGACTAGCTATGGCTACACCTTC.

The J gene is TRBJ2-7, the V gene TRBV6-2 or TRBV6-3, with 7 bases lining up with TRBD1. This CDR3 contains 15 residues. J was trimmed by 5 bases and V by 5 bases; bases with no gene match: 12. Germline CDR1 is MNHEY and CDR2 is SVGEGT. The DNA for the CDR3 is TGTGCCAGCAGTCCCAGAATGACAGGGTCCCACGAGCAGTACTTC. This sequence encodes CASSPRMTGSHEQYF.